These T cell receptor beta chains were read from a single sample in a study of ipilimumab plus nivolumab after autologous stem cell transplantation. Sequencing was performed with immunoSEQ multiplex PCR; in TCRdb, only in-frame clones are kept and a portion is missing. The sample consists of 9,500 to 15,000 clones, more than 65% of them appearing once. Sample: PBMCs, taken in a trial of ipilimumab plus nivolumab as post-transplant consolidation. These receptors all stem from a male donor with diffuse large B-cell lymphoma. Each CDR3 is given with its conserved first and last residue. The D gene is left open where the match is weak. The size field is filled for only some rows; it gives once, few, many or a size class.

abundance: few; d_gene: TRBD1; j_gene: TRBJ1-4; v_gene: TRBV19; CDR3aa: CASSLLTGGVEKLFF; CDR3nt: TGTGCCAGTAGTCTCTTGACAGGGGGGGTTGAAAAACTGTTTTTT
abundance: few; d_gene: NA; j_gene: TRBJ1-5; v_gene: TRBV29-1; CDR3aa: CSARWGEINQPQHF; CDR3nt: TGCAGCGCCCGATGGGGCGAGATCAATCAGCCCCAGCATTTT
abundance: NA; d_gene: NA; j_gene: TRBJ2-1; v_gene: TRBV4-1; CDR3aa: CASSQEWHNEQFF; CDR3nt: TGCGCCAGCAGCCAAGAATGGCACAATGAGCAGTTCTTC
abundance: once; d_gene: NA; j_gene: TRBJ1-4; v_gene: TRBV5-1; CDR3aa: CASSLEPQTGGGKLFF; CDR3nt: TGCGCCAGCAGCTTGGAGCCACAGACGGGCGGGGGAAAACTGTTTTTT
abundance: many; d_gene: NA; j_gene: TRBJ2-1; v_gene: TRBV11-2; CDR3aa: CASSLVPEGLGPYNEQFF; CDR3nt: TGTGCCAGCAGCTTAGTTCCGGAGGGTCTGGGACCTTACAATGAGCAGTTCTTC
abundance: once; d_gene: NA; j_gene: TRBJ2-7; v_gene: TRBV28; CDR3aa: CASSFQGYEQYF; CDR3nt: TGTGCCAGCAGTTTTCAGGGGTACGAGCAGTACTTC
abundance: NA; d_gene: NA; j_gene: TRBJ2-2; v_gene: TRBV9; CDR3aa: CASNANTGELFF; CDR3nt: TGTGCCAGCAACGCAAACACCGGGGAGCTGTTTTTT
abundance: NA; d_gene: NA; j_gene: TRBJ2-5; v_gene: TRBV7-9; CDR3aa: CASSLSGNQETQYF; CDR3nt: TGTGCCAGCAGCTTGAGCGGAAACCAAGAGACCCAGTACTTC
abundance: NA; d_gene: TRBD1; j_gene: TRBJ2-4; v_gene: TRBV30; CDR3aa: CAWSVQTGVTPYF; CDR3nt: TGTGCCTGGAGTGTTCAAACAGGGGTAACTCCGTACTTC
abundance: few; d_gene: TRBD2; j_gene: TRBJ2-1; v_gene: TRBV11-2; CDR3aa: CASSLTSGMPFF; CDR3nt: TGTGCCAGCAGCTTGACTAGCGGGATGCCGTTCTTC
abundance: few; d_gene: NA; j_gene: TRBJ2-2; v_gene: TRBV9; CDR3aa: CASSSGGGARIPGELFF; CDR3nt: TGTGCCAGCAGCTCAGGGGGGGGCGCAAGAATCCCCGGGGAGCTGTTTTTT
abundance: NA; d_gene: TRBD2; j_gene: TRBJ2-7; v_gene: TRBV2; CDR3aa: CATGLDKFYEQYF; CDR3nt: TGTGCCACAGGACTAGACAAATTCTACGAGCAGTACTTC
abundance: NA; d_gene: TRBD2; j_gene: TRBJ2-1; v_gene: TRBV2; CDR3aa: CASSAGLAGDEQFF; CDR3nt: TGTGCCAGCAGCGCGGGACTAGCGGGAGACGAGCAGTTCTTC
abundance: NA; d_gene: NA; j_gene: TRBJ2-7; v_gene: TRBV6-1; CDR3aa: CASFGGTRSYEQYF; CDR3nt: TGTGCCAGCTTCGGCGGGACCCGCTCCTACGAGCAGTACTTC
abundance: NA; d_gene: TRBD2; j_gene: TRBJ2-1; v_gene: TRBV5-4; CDR3aa: CASSPPAGGNNEQFF; CDR3nt: TGTGCCAGCAGCCCACCGGCGGGGGGCAACAATGAGCAGTTCTTC
abundance: NA; d_gene: NA; j_gene: TRBJ1-6; v_gene: TRBV6-1; CDR3aa: CASSEFLAGDYNSPLHF; CDR3nt: TGTGCCAGCAGTGAATTTCTGGCAGGCGATTATAATTCACCCCTCCACTTT
abundance: NA; d_gene: TRBD1; j_gene: TRBJ1-3; v_gene: TRBV6-1; CDR3aa: CASSATGQGEGNTIYF; CDR3nt: TGTGCCAGCAGTGCAACGGGACAGGGGGAAGGAAACACCATATATTTT
abundance: NA; d_gene: TRBD1; j_gene: TRBJ2-2; v_gene: TRBV6-1; CDR3aa: CASMIGQGIGELFF; CDR3nt: TGTGCCAGCATGATCGGACAGGGAATCGGGGAGCTGTTTTTT
abundance: NA; d_gene: TRBD1; j_gene: TRBJ2-6; v_gene: TRBV6-6; CDR3aa: CASERQGAGANVLTF; CDR3nt: TGTGCCAGCGAGCGACAGGGCGCTGGGGCCAACGTCCTGACTTTC
abundance: NA; d_gene: TRBD1; j_gene: TRBJ1-1; v_gene: TRBV18; CDR3aa: CASSPRQGGGTEAFF; CDR3nt: TGTGCCAGCTCACCACGACAGGGCGGGGGCACTGAAGCTTTCTTT
abundance: once; d_gene: NA; j_gene: TRBJ2-7; v_gene: TRBV5-4; CDR3aa: CASSYFGGARGYEQYF; CDR3nt: TGTGCCAGCAGCTATTTCGGGGGCGCGCGGGGGTACGAGCAGTACTTC
abundance: once; d_gene: NA; j_gene: TRBJ1-3; v_gene: TRBV10-1; CDR3aa: CASSEWPGNTIYF; CDR3nt: TGCGCCAGCAGTGAGTGGCCTGGAAACACCATATATTTT
abundance: NA; d_gene: NA; j_gene: TRBJ1-1; v_gene: TRBV29-1; CDR3aa: CSVEVNTEAFF; CDR3nt: TGCAGCGTTGAGGTGAACACTGAAGCTTTCTTT
abundance: NA; d_gene: NA; j_gene: TRBJ1-1; v_gene: TRBV9; CDR3aa: CASSPPDLFLNTEAFF; CDR3nt: TGTGCCAGCAGCCCCCCGGACCTATTTTTGAACACTGAAGCTTTCTTT
abundance: NA; d_gene: NA; j_gene: TRBJ2-3; v_gene: TRBV15; CDR3aa: CATSRDRSRGAYTDTQYF; CDR3nt: TGTGCCACCAGCAGAGATCGGTCGAGGGGGGCGTATACAGATACGCAGTATTTT
abundance: once; d_gene: NA; j_gene: TRBJ2-7; v_gene: TRBV5-4; CDR3aa: CASSLEGEVTGYEQYF; CDR3nt: TGTGCCAGCAGCTTGGAGGGGGAGGTGACTGGATACGAGCAGTACTTC
abundance: NA; d_gene: TRBD1; j_gene: TRBJ1-2; v_gene: TRBV13; CDR3aa: CASTGQGEAYGYTF; CDR3nt: TGTGCCAGTACCGGACAGGGAGAAGCCTATGGCTACACCTTC
abundance: NA; d_gene: NA; j_gene: TRBJ1-2; v_gene: TRBV7-8; CDR3aa: CASSQYDRSPLGYTF; CDR3nt: TGTGCCAGCAGCCAATACGACAGGTCCCCTTTGGGCTACACCTTC
abundance: few; d_gene: NA; j_gene: TRBJ1-2; v_gene: TRBV7-9; CDR3aa: CASSPDPGPIYGYTF; CDR3nt: TGTGCCAGCAGCCCCGATCCGGGACCCATTTATGGCTACACCTTC
abundance: NA; d_gene: NA; j_gene: TRBJ2-1; v_gene: TRBV7-2; CDR3aa: CASSYKGPMVNEQFF; CDR3nt: TGTGCCAGCAGCTATAAGGGACCTATGGTCAATGAGCAGTTCTTC
abundance: NA; d_gene: NA; j_gene: TRBJ2-2; v_gene: TRBV5-6; CDR3aa: CASNIALINTGELFF; CDR3nt: TGTGCCAGCAACATTGCCCTGATAAACACCGGGGAGCTGTTTTTT
abundance: NA; d_gene: NA; j_gene: TRBJ2-7; v_gene: TRBV7-6; CDR3aa: CASSLVVGVSEQYF; CDR3nt: TGTGCCAGCAGCTTAGTGGTGGGAGTCTCCGAGCAGTACTTC
abundance: NA; d_gene: NA; j_gene: TRBJ1-4; v_gene: TRBV7-9; CDR3aa: CASSHRGGELFF; CDR3nt: TGTGCCAGCAGCCATAGGGGGGGGGAACTGTTTTTT
abundance: NA; d_gene: TRBD2; j_gene: TRBJ2-3; v_gene: TRBV7-8; CDR3aa: CASSLQAGGTDTQYF; CDR3nt: TGTGCCAGCAGCTTACAAGCGGGGGGCACAGATACGCAGTATTTT
abundance: NA; d_gene: TRBD1; j_gene: TRBJ2-7; v_gene: TRBV10-3; CDR3aa: CAISEPPQGAVNEQYF; CDR3nt: TGTGCCATCAGTGAGCCCCCACAGGGGGCGGTCAACGAGCAGTACTTC
abundance: NA; d_gene: NA; j_gene: TRBJ2-5; v_gene: TRBV5-6; CDR3aa: CASSPGTSPGAQYF; CDR3nt: TGTGCCAGCAGCCCAGGGACGTCCCCTGGGGCCCAGTACTTC
abundance: medium-sized; d_gene: TRBD2; j_gene: TRBJ2-2; v_gene: TRBV9; CDR3aa: CASSEGTSPGELFF; CDR3nt: TGTGCCAGCAGCGAGGGGACTAGCCCCGGGGAGCTGTTTTTT
abundance: once; d_gene: TRBD1; j_gene: TRBJ2-1; v_gene: TRBV19; CDR3aa: CASGDRGNNEQFF; CDR3nt: TGTGCCAGTGGGGACAGGGGGAACAATGAGCAGTTCTTC
abundance: NA; d_gene: NA; j_gene: TRBJ1-1; v_gene: TRBV20-1; CDR3aa: CSAGVGTEAFF; CDR3nt: TGCAGTGCTGGGGTCGGGACTGAAGCTTTCTTT
abundance: NA; d_gene: NA; j_gene: TRBJ2-2; v_gene: TRBV4-3; CDR3aa: CASSQETRNAGELFF; CDR3nt: TGCGCCAGCAGCCAAGAAACCAGAAATGCCGGGGAGCTGTTTTTT
abundance: NA; d_gene: NA; j_gene: TRBJ1-1; v_gene: TRBV15; CDR3aa: CATSSERALGAFF; CDR3nt: TGTGCCACCAGCAGTGAGAGGGCTTTGGGTGCTTTCTTT
abundance: NA; d_gene: TRBD1; j_gene: TRBJ1-2; v_gene: TRBV4-3; CDR3aa: CASSQETGGNYGYTF; CDR3nt: TGCGCCAGCAGCCAAGAGACAGGGGGTAACTATGGCTACACCTTC
abundance: NA; d_gene: NA; j_gene: TRBJ2-5; v_gene: TRBV23-1; CDR3aa: CASSQYAWETQYF; CDR3nt: TGCGCCAGCAGTCAATACGCGTGGGAGACCCAGTACTTC
abundance: NA; d_gene: TRBD1; j_gene: TRBJ2-7; v_gene: TRBV2; CDR3aa: CASRAGTGGSYEQYF; CDR3nt: TGTGCCAGCAGAGCCGGGACAGGGGGCTCCTACGAGCAGTACTTC
abundance: NA; d_gene: NA; j_gene: TRBJ2-1; v_gene: TRBV5-4; CDR3aa: CASSLPGISDNEQFF; CDR3nt: TGTGCCAGCAGCTTGCCCGGTATCTCCGACAATGAGCAGTTCTTC
abundance: NA; d_gene: TRBD1; j_gene: TRBJ1-4; v_gene: TRBV9; CDR3aa: CASSPGGATNEKLFF; CDR3nt: TGTGCCAGCAGCCCAGGGGGGGCGACTAATGAAAAACTGTTTTTT
abundance: NA; d_gene: NA; j_gene: TRBJ1-2; v_gene: TRBV11-2; CDR3aa: CASSLAPWGGPPYGYTF; CDR3nt: TGTGCCAGCAGCTTGGCACCCTGGGGCGGCCCACCCTATGGCTACACCTTC
abundance: many; d_gene: NA; j_gene: TRBJ1-4; v_gene: TRBV18; CDR3aa: CASSSRWANEKLFF; CDR3nt: TGTGCCAGCTCCTCCAGATGGGCGAATGAAAAACTGTTTTTT
abundance: NA; d_gene: TRBD1; j_gene: TRBJ1-1; v_gene: TRBV11-3; CDR3aa: CASSLGTGRTFF; CDR3nt: TGTGCCAGCAGCCTGGGGACAGGGAGGACTTTCTTT
abundance: few; d_gene: NA; j_gene: TRBJ2-2; v_gene: TRBV5-1; CDR3aa: CASSLEGPNTGELFF; CDR3nt: TGCGCCAGCAGCTTGGAGGGCCCGAACACCGGGGAGCTGTTTTTT
abundance: NA; d_gene: TRBD1; j_gene: TRBJ2-7; v_gene: TRBV6-5; CDR3aa: CASSTNRDRAYEQYF; CDR3nt: TGTGCCAGCAGTACAAACCGGGACAGAGCCTACGAGCAGTACTTC
abundance: medium-sized; d_gene: TRBD2; j_gene: TRBJ2-7; v_gene: TRBV27; CDR3aa: CASSLRGGASGAYEQYF; CDR3nt: TGTGCCAGCAGTTTACGGGGTGGGGCTAGCGGGGCCTACGAGCAGTACTTC
abundance: few; d_gene: NA; j_gene: TRBJ2-2; v_gene: TRBV18; CDR3aa: CASSENTGELFF; CDR3nt: TGTGCCAGCTCAGAGAACACCGGGGAGCTGTTTTTT
abundance: medium-sized; d_gene: NA; j_gene: TRBJ2-7; v_gene: TRBV5-6; CDR3aa: CASSLEGGRRTYEQYF; CDR3nt: TGTGCCAGCAGCTTGGAGGGGGGGCGCCGAACCTACGAGCAGTACTTC